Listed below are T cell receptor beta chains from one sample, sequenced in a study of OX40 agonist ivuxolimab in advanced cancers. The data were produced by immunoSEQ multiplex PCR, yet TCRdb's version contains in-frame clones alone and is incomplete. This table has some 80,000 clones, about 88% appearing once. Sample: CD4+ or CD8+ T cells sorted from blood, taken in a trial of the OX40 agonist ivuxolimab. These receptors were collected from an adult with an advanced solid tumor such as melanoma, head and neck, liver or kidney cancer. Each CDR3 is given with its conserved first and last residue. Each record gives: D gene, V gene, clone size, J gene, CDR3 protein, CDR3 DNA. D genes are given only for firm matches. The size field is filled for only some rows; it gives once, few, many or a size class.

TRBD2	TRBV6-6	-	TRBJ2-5	CASSYRTRAQETQYF	TGTGCCAGCAGTTACCGGACTAGGGCACAAGAGACCCAGTACTTC
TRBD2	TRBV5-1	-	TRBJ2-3	CASSNGLAGAGGDTQYF	TGCGCCAGCAGCAACGGACTAGCGGGGGCCGGAGGAGATACGCAGTATTTT
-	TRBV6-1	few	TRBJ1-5	CASSEDRRRQPQHF	TGTGCCAGCAGTGAAGATCGTCGGAGACAGCCCCAGCATTTT
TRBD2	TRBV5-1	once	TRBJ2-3	CASSLVREGHGTDTQYF	TGCGCCAGCAGCTTGGTGCGGGAGGGCCACGGCACAGATACGCAGTATTTT
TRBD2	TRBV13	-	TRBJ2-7	CASSQGLASSYEQYF	TGTGCCAGCAGCCAGGGACTAGCGAGCTCCTACGAGCAGTACTTC
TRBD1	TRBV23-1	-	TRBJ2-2	CASSQELHGQGLTGELFF	TGCGCCAGCAGTCAAGAGTTGCACGGACAGGGTTTGACCGGGGAGCTGTTTTTT
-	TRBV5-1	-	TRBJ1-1	CASSPDGRPEAFF	TGCGCCAGCAGCCCGGACGGCAGACCTGAAGCTTTCTTT
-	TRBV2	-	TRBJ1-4	CASRPTPATNEKLFF	TGTGCCAGCAGGCCGACTCCTGCAACTAATGAAAAACTGTTTTTT
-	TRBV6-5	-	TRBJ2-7	CASSYSRTNREQYF	TGTGCCAGCAGTTACTCCCGTACGAATCGGGAGCAGTACTTC
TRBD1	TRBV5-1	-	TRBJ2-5	CASSSGTGGRETQYF	TGCGCCAGCAGCTCCGGGACAGGGGGCCGAGAGACCCAGTACTTC
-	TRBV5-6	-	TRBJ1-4	CASSMAGGYGEKLFF	TGTGCCAGCAGCATGGCGGGGGGCTATGGCGAAAAACTGTTTTTT
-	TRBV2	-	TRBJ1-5	CASSESQGAGSRPQHF	TGTGCCAGCAGTGAATCACAGGGCGCGGGTTCTCGGCCCCAGCATTTT
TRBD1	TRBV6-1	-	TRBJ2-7	CASSARTGSSYEQYF	TGTGCCAGCAGTGCCCGGACAGGGAGCTCCTACGAGCAGTACTTC
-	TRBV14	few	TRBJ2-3	CASSQFRTDTQYF	TGTGCCAGCAGCCAATTTCGCACAGATACGCAGTATTTT
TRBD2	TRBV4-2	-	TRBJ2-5	CASSQAIIAGGETQYF	TGTGCCAGCAGCCAAGCAATAATAGCGGGAGGAGAGACCCAGTACTTC